This TCR beta chain is from a study of T cells in Graves' hyperthyroidism and ophthalmopathy. This clonotype was found many times. RNA transcripts gave rise to amplified TCR beta CDR3 regions. When the TCR CDR3 underwent first-round RT-PCR, the HTBI primer set was used. A single record per CDR3 protein comes from TCRdb applying MiXCR to the multiplex PCR reads. This table has about 400,000 distinct CDR3 sequences, 12% to 15% appearing once. This clonotype originated in a woman younger than 30 with Graves' hyperthyroidism. The specimen sequenced was blood.

The CDR3 DNA reads as TGTGCCAGCTCACCGTCACAGGGAGGAGTAGAGACCCAGTACTTC. Translation gives CASSPSQGGVETQYF. The chain combines TRBV18 with TRBJ2-5; D is possibly TRBD1 or TRBD2 (6 bases each). Germline-derived CDR1 and CDR2 are KGHSH and LQKENI. This CDR3 is built from 15 residues. V lost 3 bases, J lost 4 bases, and 15 bases lay in between.